Listed here are 14 T cell receptor beta chains from one sample, sequenced in a study of a mutant IDH1 vaccine in newly diagnosed glioma (dated by TCRdb to the early 2020s). Explained via the paper, the time point label denotes: week 11, during vaccination. Each vaccine dose, consisting of 300 ug of a 20-mer mutant IDH1 peptide in Montanide, was administered subcutaneously with topical imiquimod. The receptor library was made with the immunoSEQ multiplex PCR assay. TCRdb's version of the immuneACCESS table is confined to in-frame rearrangements and falls short of the full clone set. An unresolved V gene accounts for under half of the shortfall where checked; the remainder is of unknown origin. A total of some 64,000 clones appear in this sample, roughly 80% of them only once. Approximately 6.1% of the sample goes to the ten largest clones. No antigen is known for these receptors. The specimen comprised PBMCs, sampled from a glioma patient whose treatment included an IDH1 peptide vaccine. Receptors originate from a man aged 50 to 60 with glioma.

The chain carries TRBV5-1 and TRBJ1-1, with D unresolved. Trimming took 0 bases from V and 1 from J, leaving 7 bases between them. In germline, CDR1 is SGHRS, CDR2 YFSETQ. This CDR3 spans 14 amino acids. CDR3 residues: CASSLGRENTEAFF. The CDR3 DNA sequence: TGCGCCAGCAGCTTGGGGCGGGAGAACACTGAAGCTTTCTTT.

The gene calls are TRBV14 and TRBJ2-7; D remains unclear. This CDR3 has 11 amino acids. Deletions cut 8 bases from V and 3 bases from J, with 8 bases between. Germline loops: CDR1 SGHDN, CDR2 FVKESK. CDR3 loop: CASGHNYEQYF. The CDR3 bases are TGTGCCAGCGGTCATAACTACGAGCAGTACTTC.

This clone was found a few times. CDR3 sequence reads: CASSPRDNWHTEAFF. The CDR3 region has the DNA TGTGCCAGCAGTCCCCGGGACAATTGGCACACTGAAGCTTTCTTT. This chain joins TRBV2 and TRBJ1-1; tentatively, D is TRBD1 (6 bases). Looked up from germline, CDR1 is SNHLY and CDR2 is FYNNEI. The CDR3 is 15 amino acids. V was cut by 5 bases and J by 3 bases, with 16 bases left in between.

The chain has TRBV14 and TRBJ2-3; D may match TRBD1 or TRBD2 (5 bases each). The CDR3 length is 15 residues. From germline, CDR1 is SGHDN and CDR2 FVKESK. V was trimmed by 3 bases and J by 0 bases, leaving 10 bases between them. CDR3 nucleotides: TGTGCCAGCAGCCAGGGGACGGCTAGCACAGATACGCAGTATTTT. Translating it yields CASSQGTASTDTQYF.

The chain employs TRBV5-1 and TRBJ2-7; 12 nucleotides agree with TRBD2. The ends lost 4 bases at V and 3 bases at J; junction bases unmatched: 5. Germline loops: CDR1 SGHRS, CDR2 YFSETQ. The CDR3 length is 15 residues. CDR3 nucleotides: TGCGCCAGCAGCACCGGACTAGCGGGGCTCTACGAGCAGTACTTC. As protein: CASSTGLAGLYEQYF.

The rearrangement joins TRBV5-1 to TRBJ2-5; 8 bases map to TRBD1. CDR1 SGHRS and CDR2 YFSETQ come from the germline V gene. Unmatched junction bases numbered 9, after V lost 0 bases and J lost 5 bases. The CDR3 runs 16 residues. In DNA, the CDR3 is TGCGCCAGCAGCTTGGCCCCACAGGGGACAGGCGAGACCCAGTACTTC. It yields the protein CASSLAPQGTGETQYF. Based on the CDR3 plus reference TRBV5-1 and TRBJ2-5, the full variable domain is KAGVTQTPRYLIKTRGQQVTLSCSPISGHRSVSWYQQTPGQGLQFLFEYFSETQRNKGNFPGRFSGRQFSNSRSEMNVSTLELGDSALYLCASSLAPQGTGETQYFGPGTRLLVL.

This chain links TRBV29-1 with TRBJ2-7; D ambiguous. V shed 4 bases and J shed 6 bases, with 10 bases lying between them. The CDR3 consists of 11 residues. CDR1 is SQVTM and CDR2 is ANQGSEA in the germline V gene. Here the CDR3 DNA reads TGCAGCGTTGGAGTCATCTCCGAGCAGTACTTC. Residues: CSVGVISEQYF.

The V call is TRBV11-3, the J call TRBJ1-3, with D uncertain. This CDR3 has 14 residues. Trimming removed 6 bases from V and 0 bases from J, with 9 bases in between. Germline V gene lookup returns CDR1 SGHNT and CDR2 YENEEA. For the CDR3, the DNA is TGTGCCAGCAGGAAACTTAGCTCTGGAAACACCATATATTTT. This codes for CASRKLSSGNTIYF. The full variable domain, rest sourced from reference TRBV11-3 and TRBJ1-3, is EAGVVQSPRYKIIEKKQPVAFWCNPISGHNTLYWYLQNLGQGPELLIRYENEEAVDDSQLPKDRFSAERLKGVDSTLKIQPAELGDSAVYLCASRKLSSGNTIYFGEGSWLTVV.

This chain links TRBV7-8 with TRBJ2-7; D not resolved. Looked up from germline, CDR1 is SGHVS and CDR2 is FQNEAQ. The CDR3 consists of 11 residues. V shed 5 bases and J shed 2 bases, with 4 bases lying between them. The CDR3 sequence is CASSHPYEQYF. CDR3 coding DNA: TGTGCCAGCAGCCATCCCTACGAGCAGTACTTC.

DNA of the CDR3: TGTGCCACTGTGGGGGTATCAGAGCAGTACTTC. This translates into CATVGVSEQYF. V and J are TRBV6-5 and TRBJ2-7, with D possibly called TRBD1 or TRBD2 (5 bases each). CDR3 length: 11 amino acids. The germline V gene has CDR1 MNHEY and CDR2 SVGAGI. Trimming pared 10 bases from V and 7 bases from J, leaving 14 bases between.

V is TRBV6-5 and J is TRBJ2-7; 9 positions agree with TRBD1. Germline-derived CDR1 and CDR2 are MNHEY and SVGAGI. The CDR3 loop spans 16 amino acids. Trimming removed 4 bases from V and 5 bases from J; junction bases left unmatched: 12. The CDR3 here is CASSLQGANPLDEQYF. The DNA of the CDR3 is TGTGCCAGCAGTTTACAGGGGGCCAACCCCCTCGACGAGCAGTACTTC.

This clone was picked up a small number of times. This rearrangement joins TRBV19 to TRBJ2-3; D unclear. This CDR3 is 12 amino acids long. Trimming took 5 bases from V and 2 from J, leaving 5 bases between them. Germline loops: CDR1 LNHDA, CDR2 SQIVND (reference sequence). The CDR3 loop is CASSANTDTQYF. The CDR3 DNA is TGTGCCAGTAGTGCAAACACAGATACGCAGTATTTT.

This rearrangement joins TRBV5-6 to TRBJ2-3, with 11 bases that match TRBD2. Germline CDR1 and CDR2: SGHDT and YYEEEE. V shed 4 bases and J 6 bases; nucleotides not matched to a gene: 7. The CDR3 contains 15 residues. CDR3 nucleotides: TGTGCCAGCAGCGTCCGACTAGCGGGGTATGATACGCAGTATTTT. Encoded protein: CASSVRLAGYDTQYF.

This clone was seen a handful of times. The chain combines TRBV7-2 with TRBJ2-1, with 9 bases matching TRBD2. V lost 3 bases to trimming and J lost 8 bases; unmatched junction nucleotides: 2. The CDR3 spans 13 residues. From germline, CDR1 is SGHTA and CDR2 FQGNSA. The CDR3 region is CASSFGLAYEQFF. In nucleotides, the CDR3 is TGTGCCAGCAGCTTCGGACTAGCGTATGAGCAGTTCTTC.